The rows below give T cell receptor beta chains drawn from one sample of a study of identical twins. Using its own MiXCR run on the 5' RACE reads, TCRdb lists one record per CDR3 protein. The sample has 250,000 to 350,000 distinct CDR3 sequences, approximately 8% seen once. The sample was also linked to a second study, of yellow fever vaccine responses in identical twins.

Sequences were obtained from memory (CD45RO+) T cells sorted from blood. All receptors derive from a woman between 18 and 30 years old in good health. CDR3s include the opening cysteine and the closing phenylalanine or tryptophan. The D gene is left open where the match is weak. Size tells how often a clone was seen (once, few, many) or the class of an expanded clone, and some rows leave it out.

TGTGCCAGCAGTAGGGCTGGGTATGGCTACACCTTC	CASSRAGYGYTF	TRBJ1-2	.	TRBV7-2	.
TGTGCCAGCAGCCAGGGTCCGCGAAAGGTTTTCTTT	CASSQGPRKVFF	TRBJ1-1	.	TRBV27	.
TGTGCCAGCAGCAAAGCCGACATCGGGTCTCGGGAGACCCAGTACTTC	CASSKADIGSRETQYF	TRBJ2-5	.	TRBV21-1	.
TGTGCCAGCATAGGACAAAGGATTGGCAATGAGCAGTTCTTC	CASIGQRIGNEQFF	TRBJ2-1	.	TRBV11-2	.
TGTGCCAGCAGCAAGACTAGCGGGGGGCTTTACAATGAGCAGTTCTTC	CASSKTSGGLYNEQFF	TRBJ2-1	few	TRBV3-1	TRBD2
TGTGCCAGCAGTGAAATGACAGTCGACAATGAGCAGTTCTTC	CASSEMTVDNEQFF	TRBJ2-1	few	TRBV6-1	.
TGTGCCAGCAGTTTTAGCGGGAGGGCCGCCGAGCAGTACTTC	CASSFSGRAAEQYF	TRBJ2-7	few	TRBV5-5	TRBD2
TGTGCCAGCAGCTTCGCACCCACCCGGGACCAGGGCTACACCTTC	CASSFAPTRDQGYTF	TRBJ1-2	many	TRBV5-5	.
TGCAGTGCTAGGAGGGACACCCAGTACTTC	CSARRDTQYF	TRBJ2-5	few	TRBV20-1	.
TGCAGTGCTAGACGGCAACCGGGCAGCGCTAATGAAAAACTGTTTTTT	CSARRQPGSANEKLFF	TRBJ1-4	few	TRBV20-1	.
TGTGCCATCAGTTCAACGGGACAACCTAATGAAAAACTGTTTTTT	CAISSTGQPNEKLFF	TRBJ1-4	.	TRBV10-3	.
TGCAGTGCGACAAGTATTCTGGGCACCGGGGAGCTGTTTTTT	CSATSILGTGELFF	TRBJ2-2	.	TRBV20-1	.
TGCGCCAGCAGCCAAGCGCTTTCCCCAGATACGCAGTATTTT	CASSQALSPDTQYF	TRBJ2-3	.	TRBV4-1	.
TGTGCCAGCGGGGCGACAGGGGGTACCGGGGAGCTGTTTTTT	CASGATGGTGELFF	TRBJ2-2	many	TRBV9	TRBD1
TGTGCCAGCAGTTTGGGGGACACTGGAAACACCATATATTTT	CASSLGDTGNTIYF	TRBJ1-3	few	TRBV12-3/TRBV12-4	.
TGTGCCACCAGCAGAGTAATGTGGGGCGAGGAGACCCAGTACTTC	CATSRVMWGEETQYF	TRBJ2-5	.	TRBV15	.
TGTGCCAGCAGGCCGGGACAGGGGTCCGTCGAGCAGTACTTC	CASRPGQGSVEQYF	TRBJ2-7	few	TRBV5-6	TRBD1
TGTGCCAGCAGCGGGGTTATGAACACTGAAGCTTTCTTT	CASSGVMNTEAFF	TRBJ1-1	few	TRBV7-6	.
TGTGCCAGCAGCTCCTACTCCGGACTAGCGGGGGGGCTCACCGAGCAGTTCTTC	CASSSYSGLAGGLTEQFF	TRBJ2-1	few	TRBV11-2	TRBD2
TGTGCCAGCACTCCGGGACTAGCGGCTATCTCCTACGAGCAGTACTTC	CASTPGLAAISYEQYF	TRBJ2-7	few	TRBV6-1	TRBD2
TGTGCCATCAGTTCCCCCGGGACAGAAGGCTACACCTTC	CAISSPGTEGYTF	TRBJ1-2	few	TRBV10-3	TRBD1
TGCGCCAGCAGCTTACAGGGATCCAATGAGCAGTTCTTC	CASSLQGSNEQFF	TRBJ2-1	many	TRBV5-1	.
TGCAGCGTTGAAATCCAGGGTGGCTATGGCTACACCTTC	CSVEIQGGYGYTF	TRBJ1-2	few	TRBV29-1	.
TGCAGTGCTAGATTGACTAGCGGGAGGGTTAACAATGAGCAGTTCTTC	CSARLTSGRVNNEQFF	TRBJ2-1	many	TRBV20-1	TRBD2
TGTGCCAGCAGTTTGGCCCTCCCGGGCCAGATGGGCCAAGAGACCCAGTACTTC	CASSLALPGQMGQETQYF	TRBJ2-5	few	TRBV28	.
TGCAGTGCTCGGACTAGCCGCAATGAGCAGTTCTTC	CSARTSRNEQFF	TRBJ2-1	.	TRBV20-1	TRBD2
TGCAGTGCTAGAGGTAGGGAGGTCAATGAGCAGTTCTTC	CSARGREVNEQFF	TRBJ2-1	few	TRBV20-1	.
TGTGCCAGCTCACCAATTGTGCTGGTGAGGATTCAAGAGACCCAGTACTTC	CASSPIVLVRIQETQYF	TRBJ2-5	few	TRBV18	.
TGTGCCAGCGGGAATGAAAAACTGTTTTTT	CASGNEKLFF	TRBJ1-4	.	TRBV28	.
TGTGCCAGCAGCTTGGCGCTGGGGGACAGGGGAGACACTGAAGCTTTCTTT	CASSLALGDRGDTEAFF	TRBJ1-1	few	TRBV5-5	TRBD1
TGTGCCAGCAGGCGAAGCTCTCACACAGATACGCAGTATTTT	CASRRSSHTDTQYF	TRBJ2-3	many	TRBV6-1	.
TGTGCCAGCAGTGTTCTAGATGGGACCGGGGAGCTGTTTTTT	CASSVLDGTGELFF	TRBJ2-2	many	TRBV6-1	.
TGCAGTGCTAGGGATGTGGGACAGATCAATCAGCCCCAGCATTTT	CSARDVGQINQPQHF	TRBJ1-5	many	TRBV20-1	TRBD1